This paragraph covers one T cell receptor beta chain sequence. Germline V gene data show CDR1 as ENHRY and CDR2 as SYGVKD. The CDR3 runs 17 residues. V was cut by 10 bases and J by 2 bases, with 24 bases left in between. The sample originates from a study of T cells in localized non-small cell lung cancer. Repertoires were generated with immunoSEQ multiplex PCR, while TCRdb's copy carries only in-frame clones and drops some. Among over 40,000 clones listed, about 90% were seen once. The sample in question was peripheral blood, obtained before any cancer treatment. The clonotype was recovered from a female donor older than 55 with stage I squamous cell lung carcinoma. The gene calls are TRBV10-3 and TRBJ1-5, with a possible D match to TRBD1 (6 bases). CDR3 loop: CASKGSGAAGGNQPQHF. In nucleotides, the CDR3 is TGTGCCAGCAAGGGGTCTGGAGCGGCAGGGGGCAATCAGCCCCAGCATTTT.